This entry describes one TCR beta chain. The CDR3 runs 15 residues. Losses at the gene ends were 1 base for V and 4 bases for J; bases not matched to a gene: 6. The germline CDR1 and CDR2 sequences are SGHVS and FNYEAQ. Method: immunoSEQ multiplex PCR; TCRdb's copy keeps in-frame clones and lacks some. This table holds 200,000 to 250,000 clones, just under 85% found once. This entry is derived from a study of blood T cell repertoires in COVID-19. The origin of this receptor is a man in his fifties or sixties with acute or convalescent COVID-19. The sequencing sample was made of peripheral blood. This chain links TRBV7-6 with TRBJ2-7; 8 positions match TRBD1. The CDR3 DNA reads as TGTGCCAGCAGCTTAGGACTCAGACAGGGGTACGAGCAGTACTTC. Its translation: CASSLGLRQGYEQYF.